Below, 9 T cell receptor beta chains from the same sample are listed, as sequenced in a study of shared clonotypes between healthy human individuals. This table comes from immunoSEQ multiplex PCR, and its TCRdb copy is limited to in-frame clones, with some not included. The table records about 2.1 million clones, 90% to 95% of them present only once. Naive CD8 isolation took CD45RO-negative cells positively selected for CCR7 and excluded terminally differentiated effector memory CD45RA+ cells. Sequencing was performed on naive CD8+ T cells from PBMCs. Every receptor here comes from a man younger than 30 in good health. Some clones in this sample may be carry-over from other donors' samples.

The rearrangement links TRBV9 to TRBJ2-3, with D possibly matching TRBD2 (5 bases). Germline V lookup: CDR1 SGDLS, CDR2 YYNGEE. V was trimmed by 4 bases and J by 0 bases, leaving 15 bases between them. CDR3 length: 16 residues. The CDR3 DNA sequence: TGTGCCAGCAGCCCACGACCCCGGACTAGCACAGATACGCAGTATTTT. Encoded protein: CASSPRPRTSTDTQYF.

This sequence joins TRBV28 and TRBJ1-5, with D unclear. The CDR3 has 13 amino acids. Germline CDR1 reads MDHEN; CDR2 reads SYDVKM. Deletions cut 3 bases from V and 7 bases from J, with 10 bases between. The CDR3 is CASSLAGAQPQHF. For the CDR3, the DNA is TGTGCCAGCAGTTTGGCAGGAGCCCAGCCCCAGCATTTT.

The chain links TRBV23-1 to TRBJ2-7; maybe TRBD2 (5 bases). TRBV23-1 is marked as an open reading frame, function uncertain. Deletions cut 4 bases from V and 2 bases from J, with 12 bases between. The CDR3 has 14 residues. CDR3 nucleotide sequence: TGCGCCAGCAGTCGAATGGGAGAAGCCTACGAGCAGTACTTC. It specifies CASSRMGEAYEQYF.

The V gene is TRBV5-5, the J gene TRBJ2-7, with D possibly matching TRBD1 (6 bases). Per germline, CDR1 SGHKS and CDR2 YYEKEE (reference sequence). This CDR3 spans 13 amino acids. Trimming took 0 bases from V and 3 from J, leaving 7 bases between them. DNA of the CDR3: TGTGCCAGCAGCTTGGACAGGGACTACGAGCAGTACTTC. It yields the protein CASSLDRDYEQYF.

J is TRBJ2-1 and V is TRBV4-3, with D possibly matching TRBD1 (5 bases). V was clipped by 0 bases and J by 1 base, with 19 bases between them. Germline-derived CDR1 and CDR2 are LGHNA and YSLEER. The CDR3 totals 19 residues. CDR3 sequence (DNA): TGCGCCAGCAGCCAAGAGACAGAAATAACGTTGGGTTCCTACAATGAGCAGTTCTTC. It translates to CASSQETEITLGSYNEQFF.

The V call is TRBV28, the J call TRBJ1-4, with 9 bases lining up with TRBD1. The J segment lost 3 bases and the V segment lost 10 bases, leaving 12 bases of the junction unmatched. Germline V gene sequence: CDR1 MDHEN, CDR2 SYDVKM. This CDR3 comprises 16 residues. The chain's CDR3 is CATTGGGGIANEKLFF. For the CDR3, the DNA is TGTGCCACCACAGGGGGCGGGGGGATCGCTAATGAAAAACTGTTTTTT.

The CDR3 coding sequence is TGTGCCAGCAGCTCTCCGAGACCCCAAGAGACCCAGTACTTC. This translates into CASSSPRPQETQYF. The chain recombines TRBV7-6 with TRBJ2-5; no firm D call. Trimming shortened V by 4 bases and J by 1 base, and 10 bases separated the two germline ends. The CDR3 has 14 amino acids. CDR1 is SGHVS, CDR2 FNYEAQ, per germline.

V is TRBV10-3 and J is TRBJ1-3, with TRBD1 identical over 7 bases. The CDR3 is made up of 16 amino acids. The trim removed 2 bases at V and 4 bases at J, leaving 8 bases unmatched. Germline CDR1 and CDR2: ENHRY and SYGVKD. Written as DNA, the CDR3 is TGTGCCATCAGTGAGCCCAGTGGACAGGAGGGAAACACCATATATTTT. It is translated as CAISEPSGQEGNTIYF.

V gene TRBV6-5 combines with J gene TRBJ2-7; possible D gene TRBD1, 8 bases. The CDR3 spans 15 residues. V lost 5 bases to trimming and J lost 7 bases, with 21 bases between them. Germline V CDR1 and CDR2: MNHEY, SVGAGI. The DNA of the CDR3 is TGTGCCAGCAGTCCTCAGGGGGCGGGAGCAGGAGAGCAGTACTTC. This translates into CASSPQGAGAGEQYF.